This TCR beta chain comes out of a study of T cells in Graves' hyperthyroidism and ophthalmopathy. Based on clinical symptoms, serum thyroxine and TRAb, thyroid ultrasound and orbital computed tomography, diagnoses were reached. RNA transcripts yielded amplified TCR beta CDR3 regions. The TCR CDR3 first-round RT-PCR relied on the HTBI primer set. One entry per CDR3 protein results from TCRdb running MiXCR on the multiplex PCR reads. Among 600,000 to 700,000 distinct CDR3 sequences, about 45% were seen once, and the ten largest hold roughly 7.2%. General observations from the study: Ophthalmopathy was separated from stable hyperthyroidism by a 13 V-J model. Blood also showed most of the thyroid clonotypes that were expanded above 0.001.

This clonotype was counted at least ten times. The antigen is undetermined. Sequences were obtained from peripheral blood or thyroid tissue (not recorded which). The sequence derives from an adult man with Graves' disease, either hyperthyroidism or ophthalmopathy (not recorded which).

CDR3 sequence (DNA): TGCGCCAGCACACCCGGGGGCGGCGACACTGAAGCTTTCTTT. Amino acids: CASTPGGGDTEAFF. This sequence joins TRBV5-1 and TRBJ1-1; D might be TRBD1 (6 bases). Germline-derived CDR1 and CDR2 are SGHRS and YFSETQ. V was trimmed by 6 bases and J by 3 bases, leaving 15 bases between them. The CDR3 has 14 amino acids.